The source of this T cell receptor beta chain is a study of T cell changes during pregnancy in multiple sclerosis. The repertoire was sequenced with immunoSEQ multiplex PCR; TCRdb's copy has only in-frame clones and lacks some. This table holds around 35,000 clones, 80% to 95% found once. Trimming took off 6 bases at V and 6 bases at J, with 18 bases between the two ends. Germline assignment: CDR1 MRHNA and CDR2 SNTAGT. CDR3 length equals 16 residues. This clonotype was sampled from a female donor in good health, enrolled as a control in a pregnancy study. The genes are TRBV6-4 and TRBJ1-6, with D hard to call. Sequences were derived from CD4+ T cells from peripheral blood mononuclear cells, sampled in the third trimester of pregnancy. The CDR3 region is CASSADGVRINSPLHF. The CDR3 DNA is TGTGCCAGCAGCGCCGACGGAGTTAGAATTAATTCACCCCTCCACTTT.